This record covers a single T cell receptor (beta chain). The antigen is undetermined. These data are taken from a study of cytomegalovirus exposure and HLA in healthy donors. General study points: Reported results showed that the classifier diagnosed cytomegalovirus status with high specificity and sensitivity. Cytomegalovirus association was assigned to approximately 160 TCR beta chains. The dataset shows that most TCR sequences were rare, while some public TCRs occurred in many donors.

Repertoires were generated with immunoSEQ multiplex PCR, while TCRdb's copy carries only in-frame clones and drops some. The data show around 150,000 clones, with approximately 80% seen just once and roughly 30% held by the top ten. This TCR was sampled from a man younger than 45 in good health and CMV-seropositive. Sample: PBMCs.

In nucleotides, the CDR3 is TGTGCCAGCAGCTCCACAGTCTTGACCCAGTACTTC. It is translated as CASSSTVLTQYF. The rearrangement joins TRBV7-2 to TRBJ2-5; D not certain. CDR1 and CDR2 from the germline V gene are SGHTA and FQGNSA. V lost 4 bases and J 7 bases, leaving 10 bases between the germline ends. The CDR3 totals 12 residues.